What follows is one T cell receptor (beta chain) and its context. Its antigen is unknown. Base quality data are lacking; no much larger clone is found one base away. The receptor library was made with the immunoSEQ multiplex PCR assay. The multiplex PCR relied on a mix of 60 forward primers for TCR Vbeta segments and 13 reverse primers for TCR Jbeta segments. The CDR3 region of rearranged TCR beta genes was amplified from genomic DNA with a multiplex PCR assay. On the Illumina HiSeq System, the amplified TCR beta libraries were sequenced as 87-base-pair reads. On the study's bioinformatics: A later analysis counted approximately 74 million unique TCR beta chains across the 666 repertoires, and 10 million to 12 million of these chains were shared by at least two donors. Raw reads were error-corrected and collapsed into unique sequences with a nearest-neighbor algorithm that merged closely related sequences to remove PCR and sequencing errors. To assign V, D and J gene segments, CDR3 sequences were aligned to IMGT reference sequences. Each retained sequence needed at least a six-nucleotide match to both a V gene segment and a J gene segment. A rearrangement was called productive if the CDR3 had no stop codons and remained in frame with V and J, and every other rearrangement was called non-productive. CDR3 was defined by IMGT convention, running from the second conserved V-encoded cysteine to the conserved J-encoded phenylalanine. The earlier analysis of 587 of the donors excluded any sequence lacking an unambiguous match to a single V gene segment. An earlier analysis of about 600 of the donors called V segments functional above 56.7% productive rearrangements and segregating when the between-donor standard deviation exceeded 5%. To diagnose cytomegalovirus status from the catalog of TCR beta chain sequences, a statistical classification framework was built. A later analysis assigned V and J genes by comparing TCR nucleotide sequences with IMGT/GENE-DB human TR gene sequences. In a later analysis, CDR3 sequences and most-parsimonious VDJ recombination scenarios were assigned using the TCRdist pipeline. In a later analysis, each TCR beta chain was defined by its CDR3 amino acid sequence together with its V-gene family, and reads without a unique V-gene family were excluded. In a later analysis, nearly 600 highly shared, low-generation-probability nucleotide sequences were removed to address suspected cross-contamination and a sequencing artifact. A later analysis calculated a clonal expansion index for each public chain from normalized within-repertoire ranks of inferred template counts. A later analysis computed generation probabilities with a VDJ recombination model fitted to out-of-frame rearrangements, and checked the results against IGoR. Hypergeometric tests were used in a later analysis to score TCR-TCR, TCR-HLA and TCR-CMV co-occurrence, with a repertoire-size bias correction applied to the TCR pairs. To estimate false discovery rates, a later analysis permuted the HLA or CMV assignments 20 times. A later analysis grouped co-occurring TCRs with DBSCAN, adding TCRdist sequence similarity when clustering within HLA-allele-positive subsets. For co-occurrence clustering, repertoires with fewer than 30,000 or more than 120,000 public chains were excluded, along with a handful of repertoires with anomalous nucleotide sharing. Held by TCRdb, this immuneACCESS table contains in-frame sequences only and omits some clones. Under half of the omission traces to an unresolved V gene where checked; the cause of the rest is unknown. That table supplies the V and J calls and clone size; D and trimming were determined from the DNA. The sample records more than 70,000 clones, approximately 83% of which are singletons. The ten largest make up approximately 3% of the sample.

The cohort comprised more than 550 healthy bone marrow donors. Cohort members were all nominally healthy when sampled, although unrecorded immune exposures were likely present. The donor tested CMV seronegative, placing the donor among the 350 or so seronegative members of the cohort. Every donor gave a peripheral blood sample, and the peripheral blood mononuclear cells from that sample were used for TCR beta sequencing. Genomic DNA was extracted from the blood cell samples with the Qiagen DNeasy Blood Extraction Kit. This entry is derived from a study of cytomegalovirus exposure and HLA in healthy donors (TCRdb year 2017). Background on the whole study: An earlier analysis of roughly 630 of the donors reported 250 to 300 Gb of sequence data and 100 million to 130 million unique TCR beta sequences from roughly 200 million T cells. An early release that covered around 590 HLA-typed donors contained approximately 300 gigabases of sequencing data and about 93 million unique TCR sequences. Of the 350 to 400 genotyped donors, approximately 82% fell in the genetic ancestry cluster associated with self-reported Caucasian donors. The aim of the study was to test whether cataloging public T cell receptors could identify signatures of past pathogen exposure. The study used immunosequencing to profile the T cell repertoires of 666 subjects and linked those repertoires to cytomegalovirus serostatus. Along with the roughly 670-subject first cohort, a separate validation cohort of some 130 different subjects was used. To predict cytomegalovirus infection status, the study combined high-throughput TCR immunosequencing, statistical association of individual TCRs with disease status, and machine learning. In a later analysis, previously published TCR beta repertoires from 670 or so donors were re-analyzed and high-resolution HLA genotyping was added so that TCR occurrence patterns could be studied. The later analysis used no new phenotypic data to find candidate immune exposures, relying instead on TCR beta sequences and their occurrence across donors. In an earlier analysis of 587 of the donors, high-throughput TCR beta sequencing was used to judge whether each TCR beta V gene segment behaved as functional or pseudogenic. Alongside the repertoire data, information on donor age, sex, ethnicity and CMV serostatus was compiled. Genome-wide SNP genotypes for about three fifths of the roughly 670 donors were used in a later genetic analysis, which treated that subset as a discovery cohort. All discovery cohort repertoires had been generated on a single sequencing platform. HLA typing covered class I and class II loci at four-digit resolution. The number of donors typed differed by locus, with 629-630 for A, B, C, DRB1 and DQB1, roughly 520 for DQA1, under 610 for DPA1, and around 450 for DPB1. Because of strong linkage in the cohort, five DR-DQ haplotypes were treated as single units for association and clustering. Among about 410 genotyped donors of the cohort, an average of roughly 230,000 unique TCR beta nucleotide sequences was sequenced per donor, of which 15% to 20% were non-productive. What the research found in general, with its limitations: The sequencing pipeline was judged likely to have produced a cluster of highly shared sequence variants as a technical artifact. CMV serostatus was the only immune exposure information available for the cohort. When HLA alleles, especially DR and DQ, strongly co-occurred, attributing TCR associations to individual alleles was difficult. The study listed approximately 150 TCR beta chains as associated with cytomegalovirus. A later genetic analysis associated a missense DCLRE1C variant with V-gene and J-gene trimming of TCR beta chains, and an independent cohort replicated the association. Most TCR sequences were observed very rarely across donors, whereas some public TCRs were present in many individuals. A few of the identified cytomegalovirus-associated TCR beta chains were confirmed in vitro to be specific for cytomegalovirus antigens. In this cohort, only TCR beta chains were sequenced, and detectable features were limited by the absence of alpha or paired-chain data. In a later analysis, most CMV-associated TCR beta chains were found to appear HLA-restricted, with HLA associations seemingly driven largely by CMV exposure. In a later analysis, several top co-occurrence clusters were reported to appear linked to parvovirus B19, influenza, CMV and Epstein-Barr virus. Because HLA typing was missing for some donors at each locus, association tests included only the typed subset. The authors suggested that the approach could potentially be generalized to other disease states and immunological phenotypes. Some IMGT-functional V segments, including TRBV6-2 and TRBV6-3, could not be distinguished by the 87-base-pair reads and were therefore excluded. Approximately 16 rarely observed V segments, including chromosome 9 orphons, were excluded from the earlier analysis of some 590 of the donors because counts were too low. A further reported finding was that TCR beta sequences accurately predicted the HLA-A and HLA-B alleles for most subjects in the first cohort. In a later analysis, TCR association rates were found to vary across HLA loci, with the most associated TCRs seen for DRB1 alleles and the fewest for HLA-C alleles. Cytomegalovirus status was reported to be diagnosed by the classifier with high specificity and sensitivity in both the original and validation cohorts. In a later analysis, over 15,000 TCR beta sequences were associated with specific HLA alleles at a false discovery rate of 0.05. Linkage disequilibrium might explain the correlated functional status among segregating V segments, but an unknown experimental factor could not be excluded. Sequencing depth was assumed to be roughly uniform across donors in the presence/absence analyses, though that assumption may not hold. An earlier analysis of approximately 590 of the donors showed that most TCR beta V segments appeared in productive rearrangements either about 87% or about 30% of the time, which broadly matched IMGT annotations. Compared with the roughly 720-donor mean, donors in an Asian-associated ancestry cluster had fewer N-insertions in productive TCRs, according to a later genetic analysis. In a later analysis, HLA-associated TCR beta chains were found to be more clonally expanded and to have lower generation probabilities than equally common non-associated chains.

The junction shows trimming of 7 bases on V and 2 bases on J, plus 9 bases between the germline ends. From a lookup of the germline V gene, CDR1 and CDR2 are SNHLY and FYNNEI. The CDR3 contains 12 residues, cysteine and phenylalanine counted. Kept here is only the CDR3 DNA, which spans 36 bases and is read in frame from base 1. The sequence was obtained from a man between 35 and 55 years old in good health and CMV-seronegative. This chain joins TRBV2 to TRBJ2-7, with the D gene not clear enough to name. The sequenced sample was PBMCs. CDR3 region: CASTDDTYEQYF. The DNA sequence is as follows: TGTGCCAGCACCGACGACACCTACGAGCAGTACTTC.